A single sample gave rise to the 29 T cell receptor beta chains below, sequenced in a study of technical replicates of blood from several donors. Here immunoSEQ multiplex PCR was the method, and the copy in TCRdb shows in-frame clones only, minus some. This table holds over 80,000 clones, 90% to 97% found once. Specimen: T cells isolated from PBMCs. These receptor sequences come from a human donor in good health.

The chain couples TRBV9 to TRBJ2-4; the D gene is possibly TRBD1 (6 bases). Trimming removed 0 bases at V and 6 bases at J, with 22 bases between. Germline assignment: CDR1 SGDLS and CDR2 YYNGEE. This CDR3 comprises 18 residues. In nucleotides, the CDR3 is TGTGCCAGCAGCGTAGCCTCACCCCCGCTACTAGGGGGAAACATTCAGTACTTC. Translating it yields CASSVASPPLLGGNIQYF.

The chain is built from TRBV5-1 and TRBJ2-3, with 13 bases identical to TRBD2. The V gene's germline CDR1 is SGHRS and CDR2 YFSETQ. V shed 4 bases, J shed 5 bases, and the junction held 7 bases outside the gene matches. The CDR3 is 16 amino acids. The CDR3: CASSETSGRLGDTQYF. In nucleotides, the CDR3 is TGCGCCAGCAGCGAGACTAGCGGGAGGCTTGGAGATACGCAGTATTTT.

V is TRBV19 and J is TRBJ2-1, with D perhaps TRBD2 (6 bases). The CDR3 runs 16 residues. CDR1 is LNHDA, CDR2 SQIVND, per germline (reference sequence). V was pared by 1 base and J by 3 bases, with 13 bases between. The CDR3 loop is CASSIAGARIYNEQFF. The CDR3 DNA is TGTGCCAGTAGTATAGCGGGAGCCCGAATCTACAATGAGCAGTTCTTC.

This chain connects TRBV7-6 to TRBJ2-3, with a weak D call TRBD2 (5 bases). There are 13 residues in the CDR3. Trimming took off 2 bases at V and 3 bases at J, with 6 bases between the two ends. Germline CDR1 SGHVS, CDR2 FNYEAQ. In DNA, the CDR3 is TGTGCCAGCAGCTTACCGGGAACAGATACGCAGTATTTT. This codes for CASSLPGTDTQYF.

This clone occurred once. The rearrangement uses TRBV7-9 and TRBJ2-1; 13 nucleotides agree with TRBD2. Germline assignment: CDR1 SEHNR and CDR2 FQNEAQ (reference sequence). The ends lost 1 base at V and 6 bases at J; junction bases unmatched: 3. The CDR3 consists of 16 residues. The CDR3 DNA sequence: TGTGCCAGCAGCTTAGAGGGACTAGCGGGATTCAATGAGCAGTTCTTC. Its translation is CASSLEGLAGFNEQFF.

This chain links TRBV6-9 with TRBJ2-7, with D perhaps matching TRBD1 (6 bases). Trimming took off 5 bases at V and 4 bases at J, with 18 bases between the two ends. CDR1 is MNHGY and CDR2 is SVAAGI in the germline V gene. This CDR3 has 15 residues. CDR3: CASSRYSRGWYEQYF. DNA of the CDR3: TGTGCCAGCAGTCGCTACTCCAGGGGTTGGTACGAGCAGTACTTC.

J is TRBJ1-1 and V is TRBV19; D unresolved. The CDR3 spans 16 residues. Trimming removed 2 bases from V and 6 bases from J, with 19 bases in between. CDR1 and CDR2 (germline): LNHDA, SQIVND (reference sequence). CDR3 amino acids: CASSISLSPWFPEAFF. CDR3 in DNA: TGTGCCAGTAGTATATCCCTGAGCCCTTGGTTCCCTGAAGCTTTCTTT. Full variable domain (rest looked up from reference TRBV19 and TRBJ1-1): DGGITQSPKYLFRKEGQNVTLSCEQNLNHDAMYWYRQDPGQGLRLIYYSQIVNDFQKGDIAEGYSVSREKKESFPLTVTSAQKNPTAFYLCASSISLSPWFPEAFFGQGTRLTVV.

The rearrangement uses TRBV12-5 and TRBJ2-2; 11 nucleotides align to TRBD1. J lost 4 bases, V lost 3 bases, and 7 bases had no gene match. This CDR3 is 17 amino acids long. The germline gives CDR1 LGHNT, CDR2 FRNRAP. In DNA form, the CDR3 reads TGTGCTAGTGGTTTCAGCTCCGGGACAGGGGGCACCGGGGAGCTGTTTTTT. Encoded protein: CASGFSSGTGGTGELFF.

The chain recombines TRBV30 with TRBJ1-2; TRBD1 matches 10 bases. The V and J ends lost 2 bases and 8 bases, in that order; junction bases with no gene match: 11. This CDR3 spans 15 amino acids. CDR1 is GTSNPN and CDR2 is SVGIG in the germline V gene (reference sequence). This CDR3 is CAWSPTRDRGRGYTF. CDR3 bases: TGTGCCTGGAGTCCAACCCGGGACAGGGGCAGAGGCTACACCTTC. Complete variable domain (other parts from reference TRBV30 and TRBJ1-2): SQTIHQWPATLVQPVGSPLSLECTVEGTSNPNLYWYRQAAGRGLQLLFYSVGIGQISSEVPQNLSASRPQDRQFILSSKKLLLSDSGFYLCAWSPTRDRGRGYTFGSGTRLTVV.

J is TRBJ2-7 and V is TRBV10-3, with D perhaps matching TRBD2 (6 bases). Germline V gene data show CDR1 as ENHRY and CDR2 as SYGVKD. This CDR3 contains 15 residues. V was pared by 8 bases and J by 0 bases, with 17 bases between. The CDR3: CAIGRPGLSSYEQYF. The CDR3 DNA is TGTGCCATCGGGAGACCGGGACTGAGCTCCTACGAGCAGTACTTC.

This chain links TRBV11-2 with TRBJ2-7; D call uncertain. This CDR3 is built from 13 residues. The germline gives CDR1 SGHAT, CDR2 FQNNGV. Deletions cut 6 bases from V and 3 bases from J, with 12 bases between. The DNA for the CDR3 is TGTGCCAGCAGGCCTCTTTCCGGCTACGAGCAGTACTTC. It translates to CASRPLSGYEQYF.

The V gene is TRBV10-3, the J gene TRBJ1-1; no definite D call. This CDR3 region has 13 residues. Germline-derived CDR1 and CDR2 are ENHRY and SYGVKD. V lost 7 bases and J lost 4, with 13 bases in between. This CDR3 reads CAIMRQEGTEAFF. DNA for the CDR3: TGTGCCATCATGCGGCAGGAGGGCACTGAAGCTTTCTTT.

This chain joins TRBV7-9 and TRBJ2-7; 7 bases line up with TRBD1. CDR1 SEHNR and CDR2 FQNEAQ come from the germline V gene (reference sequence). The CDR3 loop spans 14 amino acids. V dropped 1 base and J dropped 1; count of bases not matched to a gene: 1. The CDR3 reads CASSLGGQSYEQYF. CDR3 bases: TGTGCCAGCAGCTTAGGGGGACAGTCCTACGAGCAGTACTTC.

The chain employs TRBV12-2 and TRBJ1-5; the D call TRBD1 from the table was never checked on the DNA. TRBV12-2 is a known pseudogene. The CDR3 spans 15 residues. The CDR3 loop reads CASRRAGQGNQPQHF. CDR3 DNA sequence: TGTGCAAGTCGGAGAGCGGGACAGGGCAATCAGCCCCAGCATTTT.

This clone was picked up a small number of times. The chain is built from TRBV9 and TRBJ1-2; 8 bases map to TRBD1. CDR1 is SGDLS, CDR2 YYNGEE, per germline. This CDR3 is built from 14 residues. The V and J ends lost 1 base and 4 bases, in that order; junction bases with no gene match: 3. CDR3 amino acids: CASSVQGASYGYTF. The CDR3 bases are TGTGCCAGCAGCGTACAGGGGGCTAGCTATGGCTACACCTTC.

The CDR3 loop reads CASSVEGTVYEQYF. The CDR3 DNA sequence: TGTGCCAGCAGCGTAGAAGGGACAGTCTACGAGCAGTACTTC. The rearrangement links TRBV9 to TRBJ2-7, with 7 bases lining up with TRBD1. Germline-derived CDR1 and CDR2 are SGDLS and YYNGEE. V shed 0 bases and J 3 bases; nucleotides not matched to a gene: 3. The CDR3 is 14 amino acids. Full variable domain (missing parts from reference TRBV9 and TRBJ2-7): DSGVTQTPKHLITATGQRVTLRCSPRSGDLSVYWYQQSLDQGLQFLIQYYNGEERAKGNILERFSAQQFPDLHSELNLSSLELGDSALYFCASSVEGTVYEQYFGPGTRLTVT.

CDR3 nucleotides: TGTGCCAGCAGTCGGACTAGCGGGAGCCAAGAGACCCAGTACTTC. Translating gives CASSRTSGSQETQYF. The V and J genes are TRBV7-3 and TRBJ2-5; 13 nucleotides match TRBD2. This CDR3 contains 15 residues. Germline CDR1 is SGHTA and CDR2 is FQGTGA. V lost 6 bases and J lost 1; bases outside the gene matches: 2.

The CDR3 spells CAGGQGLGEQYF. The DNA for the CDR3 is TGTGCCGGGGGACAGGGCCTGGGCGAGCAGTACTTC. This sequence joins TRBV2 and TRBJ2-7; TRBD1 aligns across 9 bases. The CDR3 contains 12 residues. Germline V gene data show CDR1 as SNHLY and CDR2 as FYNNEI. J lost 6 bases, V lost 11 bases, and 8 bases had no gene match.

The CDR3 reads CASSPITLKQGNYGYTF. The CDR3 nucleotides read TGTGCCAGCTCACCAATCACTCTCAAACAGGGGAACTATGGCTACACCTTC. The V and J genes are TRBV18 and TRBJ1-2; 7 bases map to TRBD1. Germline trimming cut 2 bases from V and 2 bases from J; bases unmatched to any gene: 11. The CDR3 consists of 17 residues. The V gene's germline CDR1 is KGHSH and CDR2 LQKENI. The full variable domain, completed using reference TRBV18 and TRBJ1-2, is NAGVMQNPRHLVRRRGQEARLRCSPMKGHSHVYWYRQLPEEGLKFMVYLQKENIIDESGMPKERFSAEFPKEGPSILRIQQVVRGDSAAYFCASSPITLKQGNYGYTFGSGTRLTVV.

This clone appeared once. The gene calls are TRBV10-2 and TRBJ1-1; 7 bases fit TRBD1. The junction had 2 bases not matched to a gene; V was cut back by 4 bases and J by 0 bases. The CDR3 is made up of 14 amino acids. Germline assignment: CDR1 WSHSY and CDR2 SAAADI. The CDR3 here is CASSGQGLNTEAFF. CDR3 nucleotide sequence: TGCGCCAGCAGTGGACAGGGATTGAACACTGAAGCTTTCTTT.

V is TRBV27 and J is TRBJ2-7; D is unclear. Trimming left V 2 bases short and J 2 bases short, with 7 bases between. The CDR3 has 13 residues. Looked up from germline, CDR1 is MNHEY and CDR2 is SMNVEV (reference sequence). CDR3 sequence (DNA): TGTGCCAGCAGTTTAGCTAGGACCTACGAGCAGTACTTC. Amino acid sequence: CASSLARTYEQYF.

V usage is TRBV5-6 and J usage is TRBJ2-2, with 11 bases aligning to TRBD2. Germline V lookup: CDR1 SGHDT, CDR2 YYEEEE. The CDR3 sequence is 16 residues long. The V gene end was trimmed by 4 bases and the J gene end by 5 bases; junction bases not matched to a gene: 7. CDR3 nucleotides: TGTGCCAGCAGCCGTTTAGCGGGAGGGGGTACCGGGGAGCTGTTTTTT. Translated: CASSRLAGGGTGELFF.

The chain combines TRBV5-6 with TRBJ2-3; weak D call: TRBD1 (6 bases). With 0 bases removed from V and 5 bases from J, the gap between germline ends came to 13 bases. This CDR3 has 15 amino acids. Germline V gene lookup returns CDR1 SGHDT and CDR2 YYEEEE. CDR3 protein: CASSLAQGQRDTQYF. The CDR3 DNA reads TGTGCCAGCAGCTTGGCGCAGGGGCAGAGAGATACGCAGTATTTT.

This clone has only a few counts. The genes are TRBV6-1 and TRBJ1-1, with 7 positions matching TRBD1. V was clipped by 10 bases and J by 1 base; unmatched bases: 3. Germline V gene sequence: CDR1 MNHNS, CDR2 SASEGT. CDR3 size: 12 residues. The CDR3 protein is CATRTGNTEAFF. The CDR3 nucleotides are TGTGCCACTCGGACAGGGAACACTGAAGCTTTCTTT.

In its sample, this clone was seen once. The chain joins TRBV5-6 to TRBJ1-1, with D perhaps matching TRBD1 (5 bases). CDR1 and CDR2 from the germline V gene are SGHDT and YYEEEE. V dropped 2 bases and J dropped 8 bases, with 13 bases sitting between them. This CDR3 comprises 13 residues. CDR3 sequence (DNA): TGTGCCAGCAGCTTTTGGAACAGGCTGGAAGCTTTCTTT. As protein: CASSFWNRLEAFF.

This clone was counted a single time. J is TRBJ2-5 and V is TRBV6-6; TRBD1 agrees at 7 bases. The CDR3 loop spans 15 amino acids. The germline V gene encodes CDR1 MNHNY and CDR2 SVGAGI (reference sequence). Trimming cost V 6 bases and J 4 bases; bases outside gene matches: 11. CDR3 residues: CASRGRNRGLETQYF. As DNA, the CDR3 is TGTGCCAGCAGGGGTCGGAACAGGGGATTAGAGACCCAGTACTTC.

The chain combines TRBV11-3 with TRBJ1-1; D is unclear. This CDR3 comprises 15 residues. Germline lookup yields CDR1 SGHNT and CDR2 YENEEA. V lost 5 bases and J lost 1, with 14 bases in between. The CDR3 sequence is CASSPRERSNTEAFF. The CDR3 nucleotides are TGTGCCAGCAGCCCGCGGGAACGGTCGAACACTGAAGCTTTCTTT.

V usage is TRBV6-5 and J usage is TRBJ2-5; D uncertain. CDR1 is MNHEY and CDR2 is SVGAGI in the germline V gene. V was trimmed by 11 bases and J by 1 base, leaving 14 bases between them. CDR3 length: 13 residues. CDR3 loop: CARPGAFQETQYF. CDR3 nucleotide sequence: TGTGCCCGACCCGGAGCCTTCCAAGAGACCCAGTACTTC.

The chain employs TRBV6-5 and TRBJ2-3; tentatively, D is TRBD2 (6 bases). This CDR3 comprises 11 residues. Trimming pared 6 bases from V and 11 bases from J, leaving 12 bases between. Per germline, CDR1 MNHEY and CDR2 SVGAGI. The CDR3 nucleotides are TGTGCCAGCAGGGCGGGACTCCTGCAGTATTTT. Residues: CASRAGLLQYF.